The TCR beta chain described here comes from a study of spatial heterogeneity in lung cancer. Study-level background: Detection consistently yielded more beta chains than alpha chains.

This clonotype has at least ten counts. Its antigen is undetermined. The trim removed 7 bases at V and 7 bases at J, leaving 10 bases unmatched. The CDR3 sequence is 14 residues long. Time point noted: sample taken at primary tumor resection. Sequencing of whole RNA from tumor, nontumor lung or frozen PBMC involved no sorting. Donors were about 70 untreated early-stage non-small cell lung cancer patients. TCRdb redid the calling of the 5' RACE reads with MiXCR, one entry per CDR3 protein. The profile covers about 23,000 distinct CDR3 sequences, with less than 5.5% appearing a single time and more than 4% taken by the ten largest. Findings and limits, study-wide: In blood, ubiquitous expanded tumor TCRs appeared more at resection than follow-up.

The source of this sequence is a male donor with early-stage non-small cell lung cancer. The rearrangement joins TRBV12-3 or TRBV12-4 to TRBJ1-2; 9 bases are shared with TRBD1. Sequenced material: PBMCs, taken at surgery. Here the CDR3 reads CASTASPGQGGYTF. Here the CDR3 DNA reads TGTGCCAGCACCGCCTCTCCGGGACAGGGTGGCTACACCTTC.